This paragraph covers one TCR beta chain sequence. As handled by the study authors: Estimation of nucleated cell counts relied on the amplification of reference gene primers. Sequenced by immunoSEQ multiplex PCR; TCRdb stores in-frame clones only, minus some. V, J and clone size reflect that table, while D and trimming were determined from the DNA. The sample has about 170,000 clones; roughly 85% are singletons. The length of the CDR3 is 14 residues. Trimming removed 1 base at V and 0 bases at J, with 3 bases between. Germline lookup yields CDR1 SGHAT and CDR2 FQNNGV. These data belong to a study of blood T cell repertoires in COVID-19.

Sequencing input: peripheral blood. The sequence was obtained from a human donor with acute or convalescent COVID-19. The donor label of this sample is uncertain. This chain connects TRBV11-2 to TRBJ2-2; D not resolved. CDR3 in amino acids: CASSLAANTGELFF. As DNA, the CDR3 is TGTGCCAGCAGCTTAGCGGCGAACACCGGGGAGCTGTTTTTT.